The 31 T cell receptor beta chains listed next were all sequenced from one sample in a study of patients and donors after allogeneic stem cell transplantation. In TCRdb, the RT-PCR reads were re-called with MiXCR into one record per CDR3 protein. Among roughly 960,000 distinct CDR3 sequences listed, over 15% were seen once. Sequenced sample: blood, either unsorted or a sorted T cell fraction (not recorded which). The receptors derive from a human donor who was either an allogeneic HSCT recipient or a stem cell or donor lymphocyte infusion donor (not recorded which). It is not recorded whose cells these are; they may come from a transplant donor.

This clonotype was recorded a few times. V usage is TRBV20-1 and J usage is TRBJ1-6; 9 nucleotides line up with TRBD1. Trimming at V came to 6 bases and at J to 6 bases, leaving 15 bases not matched to a gene. Germline values: CDR1 DFQATT, CDR2 SNEGSKA (reference sequence). CDR3 size: 17 residues. This CDR3 reads CSAHSLTGTGSNSPLHF. The DNA for the CDR3 is TGCAGTGCCCATTCACTTACCGGGACAGGGAGTAATTCACCCCTCCACTTT.

This clonotype was seen more than once but under ten times. V and J are TRBV28 and TRBJ2-4, with TRBD2 matching over 11 bases. Looked up from germline, CDR1 is MDHEN and CDR2 is SYDVKM. This CDR3 has 15 amino acids. The junction had 5 bases not matched to a gene; V was cut back by 5 bases and J by 5 bases. CDR3 residues: CASSRSGRDQNIQYF. For the CDR3, the DNA is TGTGCCAGCAGTCGTAGCGGGAGGGACCAAAACATTCAGTACTTC.

This clonotype was detected only a few times. The chain employs TRBV10-3 and TRBJ2-1, with TRBD2 identical over 9 bases. The CDR3 contains 16 residues. J lost 9 bases, V lost 0 bases, and 9 bases had no gene match. The germline V gene has CDR1 ENHRY and CDR2 SYGVKD. The CDR3: CAISESGAGGPGEQFF. The CDR3 DNA is TGTGCCATCAGTGAGTCTGGAGCGGGGGGCCCAGGTGAGCAGTTCTTC.

This clonotype occurred once. The V and J genes are TRBV4-3 and TRBJ2-5; D call uncertain. The CDR3 loop spans 15 amino acids. V shed 0 bases and J shed 3 bases, with 11 bases lying between them. Germline CDR1 LGHNA, CDR2 YSLEER. The CDR3 coding sequence is TGCGCCAGCAGCCAAGATACGGACCGAGAAGAGACCCAGTACTTC. Its translation: CASSQDTDREETQYF.

The chain employs TRBV6-2 or TRBV6-3 and TRBJ1-1; D possibly corresponds to TRBD1 (5 bases). The CDR3 sequence is 13 residues long. Germline V CDR1 and CDR2: MNHEY, SVGEGT. Trimming removed 7 bases at V and 6 bases at J, with 15 bases between. This chain's CDR3 is CASTGRGGAEAFF. In nucleotides, the CDR3 is TGTGCCAGCACCGGGAGGGGAGGGGCTGAAGCTTTCTTT.

The chain joins TRBV30 to TRBJ1-2; D gene uncertain. The CDR3 loop spans 13 amino acids. CDR1 and CDR2 (germline): GTSNPN, SVGIG (reference sequence). The CDR3 reads CARTAASSYGYTF. The CDR3 nucleotides read TGTGCTCGGACGGCTGCTTCCTCGTATGGCTACACCTTC.

This clonotype has a handful of counts. This chain uses TRBV2 with TRBJ2-7; possibly TRBD1 or TRBD2 for D (5 bases each). The CDR3 length is 13 residues. Germline loops: CDR1 SNHLY, CDR2 FYNNEI. The ends were cut back, 6 bases at V and 7 bases at J, with 16 bases in the middle. The DNA for the CDR3 is TGTGCCAGCAGGGAGGCCAGGGTTGAGGAGCAGTACTTC. It is translated as CASREARVEEQYF.

The CDR3 loop reads CASSELRDIWGSGTGELFF. In DNA, the CDR3 is TGTGCCAGCAGTGAGCTCCGGGACATTTGGGGTTCAGGCACCGGGGAGCTGTTTTTT. This chain joins TRBV27 and TRBJ2-2; D might be TRBD1 (6 bases). V was cut by 5 bases and J by 4 bases, with 26 bases left in between. CDR3 size: 19 residues. CDR1 is MNHEY and CDR2 is SMNVEV in the germline V gene (reference sequence).

This clonotype was detected ten times or more. The rearrangement links TRBV12-3 or TRBV12-4 to TRBJ2-2; D not resolved. Trimming took 2 bases from V and 6 from J, leaving 7 bases between them. CDR3 length: 13 residues. CDR3 amino acids: CASSLLSPGELFF. The CDR3 coding sequence is TGTGCCAGCAGTTTACTGAGCCCCGGGGAGCTGTTTTTT.

This clonotype was counted a single time. The chain employs TRBV18 and TRBJ2-3, with 11 bases lining up with TRBD2. Germline lookup yields CDR1 KGHSH and CDR2 LQKENI. CDR3 length equals 14 residues. J lost 8 bases, V lost 2 bases, and 3 bases had no gene match. The CDR3 here is CASSPTSGSGTQYF. In nucleotides, the CDR3 is TGTGCCAGCTCACCAACTAGCGGGAGTGGTACGCAGTATTTT.

A few counts support this clonotype. The CDR3 sequence: CSVGPQKAFF. DNA of the CDR3: TGCAGCGTTGGTCCCCAGAAAGCTTTCTTT. V and J are TRBV29-1 and TRBJ1-1; D call uncertain. Germline V gene sequence: CDR1 SQVTM, CDR2 ANQGSEA. The CDR3 runs 10 residues. V was pared by 4 bases and J by 9 bases, with 9 bases between.

There are a few counts of this clonotype. The chain is built from TRBV27 and TRBJ2-6; D unclear. This CDR3 contains 15 residues. V shed 3 bases and J shed 0 bases, with 6 bases lying between them. Germline-derived CDR1 and CDR2 are MNHEY and SMNVEV (reference sequence). The CDR3: CASSFSASGANVLTF. DNA of the CDR3: TGTGCCAGCAGTTTCTCGGCCTCTGGGGCCAACGTCCTGACTTTC.

In this sample, this clonotype turned up a few times. V is TRBV10-2 and J is TRBJ2-1; TRBD2 agrees at 10 bases. Germline V gene data show CDR1 as WSHSY and CDR2 as SAAADI. The CDR3 totals 14 residues. Trimming cost V 6 bases and J 5 bases; bases outside gene matches: 4. CDR3 nucleotides: TGCGCCAGCAGACTAGCGGGAAGGGACAATGAGCAGTTCTTC. Translation: CASRLAGRDNEQFF.

In this sample, this clonotype turned up many times. This rearrangement joins TRBV12-3 or TRBV12-4 to TRBJ2-3; unclear D gene. V lost 4 bases to trimming and J lost 4 bases, with 3 bases between them. The CDR3 is 11 residues long. The CDR3 loop is CASSSADTQYF. As DNA, the CDR3 is TGTGCCAGCAGTTCCGCAGATACGCAGTATTTT.

This clonotype was seen only a few times. V usage is TRBV19 and J usage is TRBJ1-1; D is possibly TRBD1 (5 bases). Germline CDR1 reads LNHDA; CDR2 reads SQIVND (reference sequence). The CDR3 totals 12 residues. The V gene lost 3 bases and the J gene lost 6 bases, with 8 bases spanning the gap. CDR3 nucleotides: TGTGCCAGTAGTATCCCGGGGCCTGAAGCTTTCTTT. Its translation is CASSIPGPEAFF.

This clonotype turned up a few times. V is TRBV20-1 and J is TRBJ2-5; D is possibly TRBD1 (5 bases). The V gene lost 3 bases and the J gene lost 1 base, with 6 bases spanning the gap. Germline values: CDR1 DFQATT, CDR2 SNEGSKA (reference sequence). The CDR3 sequence is 12 residues long. CDR3: CSARGLQETQYF. The DNA of the CDR3 is TGCAGTGCTAGGGGGCTCCAAGAGACCCAGTACTTC.

The rearrangement uses TRBV20-1 and TRBJ2-1; TRBD2 aligns across 15 bases. In germline, CDR1 is DFQATT, CDR2 SNEGSKA (reference sequence). Trimming took 1 base from V and 9 from J; bases not matched to a gene: 10. The CDR3 sequence is 17 residues long. CDR3 loop: CSARAKTGTSGGSEQFF. CDR3 DNA: TGCAGTGCTAGAGCCAAAACCGGGACTAGCGGGGGGTCTGAGCAGTTCTTC.

The chain is built from TRBV20-1 and TRBJ2-2; D gene uncertain. V lost 3 bases, J lost 4 bases, and 6 bases lay in between. The CDR3 consists of 12 residues. Germline lookup yields CDR1 DFQATT and CDR2 SNEGSKA (reference sequence). The DNA for the CDR3 is TGCAGTGCTAGCAGGCGCACCGGGGAGCTGTTTTTT. Protein product: CSASRRTGELFF.

This clonotype was observed at least ten times. The chain has TRBV12-3 or TRBV12-4 and TRBJ2-3; maybe TRBD2 (5 bases). Trimming shortened V by 6 bases and J by 4 bases, and 17 bases separated the two germline ends. The CDR3 loop spans 15 amino acids. The CDR3 loop is CASSRDNFGPDTQYF. CDR3 nucleotides: TGTGCCAGCAGCCGGGATAACTTTGGCCCAGATACGCAGTATTTT.

This chain connects TRBV5-1 to TRBJ2-1, with D possibly being TRBD1 (6 bases). The CDR3 extends over 14 amino acids. V lost 0 bases, J lost 3 bases, and 7 bases lay in between. Looked up from germline, CDR1 is SGHRS and CDR2 is YFSETQ. CDR3 nucleotide sequence: TGCGCCAGCAGCTTGGAGGACAGCTACAATGAGCAGTTCTTC. It codes for CASSLEDSYNEQFF.

V is TRBV10-3 and J is TRBJ1-2, with D hard to call. There are 15 residues in the CDR3. Trimming left V 8 bases short and J 1 base short, with 17 bases between. The germline V gene encodes CDR1 ENHRY and CDR2 SYGVKD. The CDR3, as DNA: TGTGCCATCGCTGATTCGGGGTTCAGTAACTATGGCTACACCTTC. It translates to CAIADSGFSNYGYTF.

This clonotype has a handful of counts. The V and J genes are TRBV24-1 and TRBJ1-2; possible D gene TRBD1, 5 bases. The CDR3 totals 14 residues. The V end was cut by 4 bases, the J end by 4 bases, with 12 bases between. Germline V lookup: CDR1 KGHDR, CDR2 SFDVKD. For the CDR3, the DNA is TGTGCCACCAGTGAAACAGGCCATGGCTATGGCTACACCTTC. It translates to CATSETGHGYGYTF.

This clonotype was observed a handful of times. J is TRBJ1-2 and V is TRBV4-1; D possibly corresponds to TRBD1 (5 bases). The V gene lost 2 bases and the J gene lost 7 bases, with 17 bases spanning the gap. The CDR3 extends over 15 amino acids. Per the germline V gene, CDR1 is MGHRA and CDR2 is YSYEKL. Written as DNA, the CDR3 is TGCGCCAGCAGCCAAACTCAGGGCGAGTACTCTGGCTACACCTTC. It yields the protein CASSQTQGEYSGYTF.

This sequence joins TRBV28 and TRBJ2-5; D remains unclear. The V end was cut by 6 bases, the J end by 5 bases, with 16 bases between. This CDR3 has 14 amino acids. Germline V gives CDR1 MDHEN, CDR2 SYDVKM. The CDR3 bases are TGTGCCAGCAGCGAACAGATAGCAGGCGAGACCCAGTACTTC. Translating gives CASSEQIAGETQYF. Full variable domain (rest looked up from reference TRBV28 and TRBJ2-5): DVKVTQSSRYLVKRTGEKVFLECVQDMDHENMFWYRQDPGLGLRLIYFSYDVKMKEKGDIPEGYSVSREKKERFSLILESASTNQTSMYLCASSEQIAGETQYFGPGTRLLVL.

The table lists this clonotype with a few counts. J is TRBJ1-5 and V is TRBV7-9; 9 nucleotides line up with TRBD1. Per germline, CDR1 SEHNR and CDR2 FQNEAQ (reference sequence). V shed 5 bases and J 4 bases; nucleotides not matched to a gene: 3. The CDR3 is made up of 14 amino acids. The CDR3 coding sequence is TGTGCCAGCAGCATGGACAGGGGTAATCAGCCCCAGCATTTT. This codes for CASSMDRGNQPQHF.

This clonotype occurred a few times. The genes are TRBV2 and TRBJ1-1, with D maybe TRBD1 (6 bases). Looked up from germline, CDR1 is SNHLY and CDR2 is FYNNEI. The CDR3 spans 14 residues. Trimming pared 8 bases from V and 4 bases from J, leaving 17 bases between. Written as DNA, the CDR3 is TGTGCCAGCCGTCGGGGGGGGCGGACCACTGAAGCTTTCTTT. Its protein is CASRRGGRTTEAFF.

This clonotype appeared a few times. The J gene is TRBJ1-2, the V gene TRBV20-1, with D perhaps matching TRBD1 (5 bases). The CDR3 consists of 14 residues. V shed 6 bases and J shed 4 bases, with 18 bases lying between them. Germline loops: CDR1 DFQATT, CDR2 SNEGSKA (reference sequence). The CDR3 sequence is CSAQNRGSGYGYTF. The CDR3 region has the DNA TGCAGTGCGCAAAATAGGGGATCGGGCTATGGCTACACCTTC.

This clonotype appeared a few times. CDR3 bases: TGTGCCAGCAGCCTGCGAGGAGCGGGAGGCCCCAACAGAAATGAGCAGTTCTTC. This encodes CASSLRGAGGPNRNEQFF. This chain joins TRBV11-1 and TRBJ2-1; TRBD2 aligns across 9 bases. This CDR3 spans 18 amino acids. V lost 5 bases and J lost 7; bases outside the gene matches: 18. CDR1 and CDR2 from the germline V gene are SGHAT and FQDESV (reference sequence).

This clonotype was observed at least ten times. V and J are TRBV12-3 or TRBV12-4 and TRBJ1-2, with D maybe TRBD1 (5 bases). Trimming pared 2 bases from V and 6 bases from J, leaving 19 bases between. The CDR3 totals 16 residues. The CDR3 loop reads CASSLFRGPNGHGYTF. The CDR3 coding sequence is TGTGCCAGCAGTTTATTCCGGGGACCGAACGGGCATGGCTACACCTTC.

V gene TRBV2 combines with J gene TRBJ1-1, with a weak D call TRBD1 (5 bases). V was pared by 6 bases and J by 7 bases, with 15 bases between. The CDR3 runs 13 residues. Germline CDR1 reads SNHLY; CDR2 reads FYNNEI. The CDR3 loop is CASRGVAGSEAFF. The CDR3 nucleotides are TGTGCCAGCAGAGGGGTTGCGGGAAGTGAAGCTTTCTTT.

This chain connects TRBV10-3 to TRBJ2-7, with a tentative D call TRBD1 (7 bases). The V and J ends lost 5 bases and 7 bases respectively, with 12 bases between them. CDR1 is ENHRY and CDR2 is SYGVKD in the germline V gene. The CDR3 has 12 amino acids. As DNA, the CDR3 is TGTGCCATCAGTTTCAGGGGGGATGAGCAGTACTTC. It yields the protein CAISFRGDEQYF.